The entry that follows covers one T cell receptor (beta chain) sequence. Patients with autoimmune history or systemic immunosuppression were excluded. TCRdb's copy holds only in-frame clones and misses some; the assay was immunoSEQ multiplex PCR. This table has 70,000 to 80,000 clones, about 90% appearing once. The data derive from a study of OX40 agonist ivuxolimab in advanced cancers. CDR3 length: 14 amino acids. Trimming cost V 7 bases and J 0 bases, with 13 bases left between them. CDR1 SGDLS and CDR2 YYNGEE come from the germline V gene. The material sequenced was CD4+ or CD8+ T cells sorted from blood, taken in a trial of the OX40 agonist ivuxolimab. The chain joins TRBV9 to TRBJ1-1, with TRBD1 as a possible D gene (6 bases). This clonotype originated in an adult with an advanced solid tumor such as melanoma, head and neck, liver or kidney cancer. The CDR3 here is CASQTGPMNTEAFF. CDR3 nucleotides: TGTGCCAGCCAGACAGGACCTATGAACACTGAAGCTTTCTTT. The complete variable domain, with remaining parts taken from reference TRBV9 and TRBJ1-1, reads DSGVTQTPKHLITATGQRVTLRCSPRSGDLSVYWYQQSLDQGLQFLIQYYNGEERAKGNILERFSAQQFPDLHSELNLSSLELGDSALYFCASQTGPMNTEAFFGQGTRLTVV.